Listed here are 32 T cell receptor beta chains from one sample, sequenced in a study of Graves' ophthalmopathy and Graves' hyperthyroidism. Researchers took RNA transcripts and amplified TCR beta CDR3 regions from them. Scientists carried out first-round RT-PCR using HTBI primers and then a second-round multiplex PCR. MiXCR, applied by TCRdb to the multiplex PCR reads, yields one record per CDR3 protein. The sample yields some 25,000 distinct CDR3 sequences, 48% seen once. The sequenced material came from peripheral blood. These receptors originate from an adult woman with stable Graves' hyperthyroidism.

The CDR3 sequence is CASSLTGGPEQYF. The CDR3 DNA is TGTGCCAGCAGCCTTACCGGGGGGCCCGAGCAGTACTTC. This chain uses TRBV3-1 with TRBJ2-7; possible D gene TRBD2, 7 bases. Germline CDR1 and CDR2: LGHDT and YNNKEL (reference sequence). The CDR3 consists of 13 residues. V dropped 4 bases and J dropped 6 bases, with 13 bases sitting between them.

In its sample, this clonotype was seen many times. The CDR3 bases are TGCGCCAGCAGCCAAGGCGCAGGGTATGTTGTGCCCGAGACCCAGTACTTC. Translating gives CASSQGAGYVVPETQYF. The rearrangement joins TRBV4-1 to TRBJ2-5; a weak D match, TRBD1 (5 bases). V dropped 1 base and J dropped 5 bases, with 20 bases sitting between them. This CDR3 has 17 residues. Germline values: CDR1 MGHRA, CDR2 YSYEKL.

The chain links TRBV5-1 to TRBJ2-1; 12 bases match TRBD2. Germline CDR1 reads SGHRS; CDR2 reads YFSETQ. This CDR3 contains 17 residues. The J segment lost 4 bases and the V segment lost 3 bases, leaving 8 bases of the junction unmatched. The CDR3 is CASSSLLAGGTYNEQFF. The DNA for the CDR3 is TGCGCCAGCAGCTCCTTACTAGCGGGAGGAACGTACAATGAGCAGTTCTTC. Complete variable domain (other parts from reference TRBV5-1 and TRBJ2-1): KAGVTQTPRYLIKTRGQQVTLSCSPISGHRSVSWYQQTPGQGLQFLFEYFSETQRNKGNFPGRFSGRQFSNSRSEMNVSTLELGDSALYLCASSSLLAGGTYNEQFFGPGTRLTVL.

In its sample, this clonotype was seen many times. A much larger clone lies a single base off, so this may be a read error. V gene TRBV4-1 combines with J gene TRBJ1-5; D is perhaps TRBD1 (5 bases). The CDR3 sequence is 14 residues long. The germline CDR1 and CDR2 sequences are MGHRA and YSYEKL. V lost 0 bases and J lost 11, with 14 bases in between. CDR3 bases: TGCGCCAGCAGCCAAGATTTCGGGGGGACGACCCAGCATTTT. Its protein is CASSQDFGGTTQHF.

The chain employs TRBV20-1 and TRBJ2-4; no clear D. V lost 1 base to trimming and J lost 4 bases, with 8 bases between them. The germline CDR1 and CDR2 sequences are DFQATT and SNEGSKA (reference sequence). The CDR3 spans 13 residues. CDR3 sequence: CSARAAAKNIQYF. CDR3 bases: TGCAGTGCTAGAGCGGCAGCAAAAAACATTCAGTACTTC.

This clonotype was detected many times. This could be a read error, since a much larger clone is one nucleotide away. The chain links TRBV12-3 or TRBV12-4 to TRBJ2-1, with 12 bases fitting TRBD2. The CDR3 runs 13 residues. CDR3 in DNA: TGTGCCAGCAGACCGAGACTAGCGGGGGAGCGGTTCTTC. This sequence encodes CASRPRLAGERFF.

The table lists this clonotype with many counts. A much larger clone differs by one base, so this may be a read error. The CDR3 DNA sequence: TGTGCCAGCAGTTACGGCGAAATAGATACGCAGTATTTT. Protein product: CASSYGEIDTQYF. The J gene is TRBJ2-3, the V gene TRBV6-2 or TRBV6-3; D remains ambiguous. V lost 2 bases and J 5 bases, leaving 8 bases between the germline ends. The CDR3 runs to 13 residues. CDR1 and CDR2 from the germline V gene are MNHEY and SVGEGT.

This clonotype ranks as medium-sized (0.01 to 0.1%). This chain connects TRBV24-1 to TRBJ2-5, with 9 bases fitting TRBD2. CDR3 length: 14 residues. V dropped 5 bases and J dropped 5; count of bases not matched to a gene: 5. Germline CDR1 is KGHDR and CDR2 is SFDVKD. The CDR3 nucleotides are TGTGCCACCAGTGGTAGCGGGAGAAGTGAGACCCAGTACTTC. This gives the protein CATSGSGRSETQYF.

This chain joins TRBV9 and TRBJ1-5; D unresolved. The CDR3 sequence is 13 residues long. Trimming left V 0 bases short and J 5 bases short, with 6 bases between. Germline-derived CDR1 and CDR2 are SGDLS and YYNGEE. CDR3 residues: CASSVGWDQPQHF. The CDR3 DNA follows: TGTGCCAGCAGCGTAGGTTGGGATCAGCCCCAGCATTTT.

This clonotype occurred many times. V usage is TRBV28 and J usage is TRBJ1-6; 11 positions match TRBD1. From germline, CDR1 is MDHEN and CDR2 SYDVKM. J was trimmed by 9 bases and V by 10 bases; bases with no gene match: 8. The CDR3 runs 14 residues. CDR3 sequence: CATRPGTGGSPLHF. Here the CDR3 DNA reads TGTGCCACCAGACCCGGGACAGGGGGTTCACCCCTCCACTTT.

At least ten counts were recorded for this clonotype. A read error is possible here, since a much larger clone lies one base away. The rearrangement uses TRBV4-2 and TRBJ2-7, with 11 nucleotides matching TRBD2. V shed 2 bases, J shed 2 bases, and the junction held 2 bases outside the gene matches. The CDR3 extends over 15 amino acids. Per the germline V gene, CDR1 is LGHNA and CDR2 is YNFKEQ. The CDR3 region is CASSQTSGSAYEQYF. The CDR3 DNA follows: TGTGCCAGCAGCCAAACTAGCGGGAGCGCCTACGAGCAGTACTTC.

This clonotype ranks as medium-sized. The rearrangement joins TRBV20-1 to TRBJ1-2, with 7 bases that match TRBD1. CDR3 length equals 17 residues. Trimming took 4 bases from V and 0 from J; bases not matched to a gene: 14. CDR1 DFQATT and CDR2 SNEGSKA come from the germline V gene (reference sequence). In nucleotides, the CDR3 is TGCAGTGCTACAAATTCGGGACAGAGGATTTCTAACTATGGCTACACCTTC. It translates to CSATNSGQRISNYGYTF.

Concerning this clonotype itself: Likely a read error: the CDR3 ends without its conserved phenylalanine or tryptophan. The DNA is omitted, as the CDR3 cannot be located on it reliably, and the CDR3 follows TCRdb's listing. This chain links TRBV2 with TRBJ2-1. CDR1 and CDR2 from the germline V gene are SNHLY and FYNNEI. The CDR3 spans 12 residues, counting both ends. This chain's CDR3 is CASSVTCYEQSY.

The chain joins TRBV9 to TRBJ2-7, with 8 bases lining up with TRBD1. The CDR3 is 15 amino acids. CDR1 and CDR2 from the germline V gene are SGDLS and YYNGEE. The junction had 11 bases not matched to a gene; V was cut back by 5 bases and J by 4 bases. CDR3 DNA: TGTGCCAGCAGTGCTAGAGTACAGGGGGAGTACGAGCAGTACTTC. Translation: CASSARVQGEYEQYF.

The chain employs TRBV5-1 and TRBJ1-4, with D hard to call. Germline loops: CDR1 SGHRS, CDR2 YFSETQ. The CDR3 extends over 14 amino acids. The ends were cut back, 0 bases at V and 1 base at J, with 4 bases in the middle. The CDR3 reads CASSLAVTNEKLFF. CDR3 coding DNA: TGCGCCAGCAGCTTGGCCGTAACTAATGAAAAACTGTTTTTT.

This clonotype occurred many times. This may be a read error, as it is one base from a much larger clone. This chain joins TRBV3-1 and TRBJ1-6; D might be TRBD1 (5 bases). Germline CDR1 reads LGHDT; CDR2 reads YNNKEL (reference sequence). V was pared by 5 bases and J by 15 bases, with 11 bases between. This CDR3 is built from 11 residues. The CDR3 DNA reads as TGTGCCAGCAGCGAGGCAGGGATCCTCCACTTT. Its translation: CASSEAGILHF.

This clonotype was counted ten times or more. The rearrangement uses TRBV3-1 and TRBJ2-7, with 9 bases fitting TRBD2. Trimming removed 4 bases from V and 5 bases from J; junction bases left unmatched: 6. In germline, CDR1 is LGHDT, CDR2 YNNKEL (reference sequence). This CDR3 spans 14 amino acids. CDR3 bases: TGTGCCAGCAGCCGAGAAGCGGGAGGCCACGAGCAGTACTTC. Translating it yields CASSREAGGHEQYF.

This clonotype was detected ten times or more. A much more abundant neighbour one base away suggests this may be a read error. V is TRBV20-1 and J is TRBJ1-6; no reliable D call. The CDR3 is made up of 13 amino acids. Looked up from germline, CDR1 is DFQATT and CDR2 is SNEGSKA (reference sequence). V lost 6 bases and J 9 bases, leaving 15 bases between the germline ends. CDR3 loop: CSAVDGVSSPLHF. DNA for the CDR3: TGCAGTGCGGTGGACGGGGTGAGTTCACCCCTCCACTTT.

This clonotype showed up just once. V usage is TRBV25-1 and J usage is TRBJ2-3; weak D call: TRBD1 (6 bases). CDR3 length equals 16 residues. CDR1 and CDR2 from the germline V gene are MGHDK and SYGVNS. Trimming removed 6 bases at V and 5 bases at J, with 21 bases between. CDR3 in amino acids: CASSDPRGRGQDTQYF. The CDR3 nucleotides read TGTGCCAGCAGCGACCCCCGAGGCAGGGGCCAAGATACGCAGTATTTT.

The rearrangement uses TRBV9 and TRBJ2-3, with 16 bases identical to TRBD2. The CDR3 is 17 residues long. Germline V lookup: CDR1 SGDLS, CDR2 YYNGEE. Unmatched junction bases numbered 6, after V lost 4 bases and J lost 4 bases. The chain's CDR3 is CASSITGTSGRADTQYF. The DNA for the CDR3 is TGTGCCAGCAGCATAACCGGGACTAGCGGGAGGGCAGATACGCAGTATTTT.

This clonotype was recorded at least ten times. The gene calls are TRBV6-2 or TRBV6-3 and TRBJ2-1; 12 bases line up with TRBD2. The CDR3 contains 16 residues. Germline trimming cut 4 bases from V and 0 bases from J; bases unmatched to any gene: 1. Germline V gene sequence: CDR1 MNHEY, CDR2 SVGEGT. The CDR3, as DNA: TGTGCCAGCAGTTCTAGCGGGAGGGCCTCCTACAATGAGCAGTTCTTC. Its protein is CASSSSGRASYNEQFF.

This chain links TRBV7-8 with TRBJ1-5; 7 positions agree with TRBD1. The CDR3 is 13 residues long. The V gene's germline CDR1 is SGHVS and CDR2 FQNEAQ. The junction had 6 bases not matched to a gene; V was cut back by 6 bases and J by 7 bases. CDR3 coding DNA: TGTGCCAGCAGTCGGACAGGTAGCCAGCCCCAGCATTTT. Its protein is CASSRTGSQPQHF. Looking up the rest from reference TRBV7-8 and TRBJ1-5 gives the full variable domain: GAGVSQSPRYKVAKRGQDVALRCDPISGHVSLFWYQQALGQGPEFLTYFQNEAQLDKSGLPSDRFFAERPEGSVSTLKIQRTQQEDSAVYLCASSRTGSQPQHFGDGTRLSIL.

To note about this clonotype: The junction does not match germline at one end; this may be a read error. The chain joins TRBV7-3 to TRBJ2-5; 9 nucleotides align to TRBD1. The germline CDR1 and CDR2 sequences are SGHTA and FQGTGA. This CDR3 is 13 amino acids long. CDR3 DNA: TGTGCCAACAGCGCGACAGGGGGAGAGACCCAGTACTTC. It encodes CANSATGGETQYF.

In this sample, this clonotype is medium-sized. The chain uses TRBV5-1 and TRBJ2-7, with D possibly called TRBD1 or TRBD2 (6 bases each). This CDR3 contains 14 residues. From germline, CDR1 is SGHRS and CDR2 YFSETQ. The ends were cut back, 4 bases at V and 2 bases at J, with 13 bases in the middle. CDR3 loop: CASSTGTLPYEQYF. The DNA for the CDR3 is TGCGCCAGCAGCACAGGGACTCTCCCCTACGAGCAGTACTTC.

The chain joins TRBV9 to TRBJ2-3, with 7 bases lining up with TRBD1. The CDR3 is 16 residues long. V shed 0 bases, J shed 6 bases, and the junction held 10 bases outside the gene matches. In germline, CDR1 is SGDLS, CDR2 YYNGEE. CDR3 DNA sequence: TGTGCCAGCAGCGTAGCAAGGGGGCTGGCCACGGATACGCAGTATTTT. This translates into CASSVARGLATDTQYF.

This clonotype is medium-sized in the sample. The chain is built from TRBV20-1 and TRBJ2-7, with unresolved D. Germline values: CDR1 DFQATT, CDR2 SNEGSKA (reference sequence). With 7 bases removed from V and 0 bases from J, the gap between germline ends came to 13 bases. This CDR3 comprises 13 residues. The CDR3 reads CSETRVGSYEQYF. CDR3 bases: TGCAGTGAAACGAGAGTGGGCTCCTACGAGCAGTACTTC.

This clonotype was observed at least ten times. The chain links TRBV11-2 to TRBJ2-3; D is perhaps TRBD2 (5 bases). Trimming shortened V by 3 bases and J by 1 base, and 23 bases separated the two germline ends. Germline CDR1 is SGHAT and CDR2 is FQNNGV. This CDR3 has 19 amino acids. As DNA, the CDR3 is TGTGCCAGCAGCTTGGGTCCCCTATCCCGTTCAGCGGGCACAGATACGCAGTATTTT. Its translation is CASSLGPLSRSAGTDTQYF.

This clonotype was counted ten times or more. The V and J genes are TRBV27 and TRBJ2-5; no firm D call. This CDR3 is 12 amino acids long. Germline V gene lookup returns CDR1 MNHEY and CDR2 SMNVEV (reference sequence). V was pared by 9 bases and J by 2 bases, with 10 bases between. The CDR3, as DNA: TGTGCCAGTGGGCGCCCACAAGAGACCCAGTACTTC. Translated, it gives CASGRPQETQYF.

The chain combines TRBV12-3 or TRBV12-4 with TRBJ2-2; D call uncertain. The CDR3 has 16 amino acids. V was pared by 5 bases and J by 1 base, with 14 bases between. The CDR3 reads CASSGPGIVNTGELFF. CDR3 in DNA: TGTGCCAGCAGTGGGCCAGGAATCGTGAACACCGGGGAGCTGTTTTTT.

On this clonotype: The junction departs from the called germline gene at one end, perhaps through a read error. This chain connects TRBV7-2 to TRBJ2-2, with 9 bases lining up with TRBD1. Germline lookup yields CDR1 SGHTA and CDR2 FQGNSA. This CDR3 has 15 amino acids. As DNA, the CDR3 is TGTGCCAGCAGCCCGGGGACAGGGCGGACCGGGAAGCTGCTTTTT. It yields the protein CASSPGTGRTGKLLF.

This clonotype has a count of ten or more. The V call is TRBV20-1, the J call TRBJ1-2; 11 bases fit TRBD1. After removal of 0 bases from V and 8 bases from J, the junction contained 11 bases not matched to a gene. The germline V gene encodes CDR1 DFQATT and CDR2 SNEGSKA (reference sequence). CDR3 length equals 16 residues. The DNA for the CDR3 is TGCAGTGCTAGAGACCGCTTCCGGGACAGGGGGTCGGGCTACACCTTC. Translation: CSARDRFRDRGSGYTF.

V usage is TRBV20-1 and J usage is TRBJ2-7; no definite D call. Trimming pared 1 base from V and 3 bases from J, leaving 7 bases between. The V gene's germline CDR1 is DFQATT and CDR2 SNEGSKA (reference sequence). The CDR3 sequence is 12 residues long. The CDR3, as DNA: TGCAGTGCTAGAGCGTTGGGCTACGAGCAGTACTTC. This encodes CSARALGYEQYF.